This record looks at one T cell receptor beta chain sequence and its context. Assay used: immunoSEQ multiplex PCR; TCRdb lists only in-frame clones, some missing. The sample contains about 75,000 clones, approximately 88% of which appear only once. This sample was taken from a study of control samples from healthy donors and cancer patients. This CDR3 has 11 residues. V lost 5 bases and J 6 bases, leaving 5 bases between the germline ends. From germline, CDR1 is SEHNR and CDR2 FQNEAQ (reference sequence). The rearrangement joins TRBV7-9 to TRBJ2-1; D unresolved. The material sequenced was blood. The sequence was obtained from a man in his fifties in good health. The CDR3 DNA reads as TGTGCCAGCAGCCCCAGCAATGAGCAGTTCTTC. This translates into CASSPSNEQFF.